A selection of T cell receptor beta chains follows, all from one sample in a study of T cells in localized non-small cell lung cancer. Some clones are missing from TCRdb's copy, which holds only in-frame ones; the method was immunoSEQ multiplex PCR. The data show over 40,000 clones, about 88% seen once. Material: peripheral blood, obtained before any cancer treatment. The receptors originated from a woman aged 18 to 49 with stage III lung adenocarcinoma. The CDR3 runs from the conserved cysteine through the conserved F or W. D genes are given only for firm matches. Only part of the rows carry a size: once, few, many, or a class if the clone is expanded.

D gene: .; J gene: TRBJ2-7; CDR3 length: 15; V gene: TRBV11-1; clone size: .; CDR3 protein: CASSKKGGPLYEQYF; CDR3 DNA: TGTGCCAGCAGCAAGAAGGGGGGGCCTTTGTACGAGCAGTACTTC
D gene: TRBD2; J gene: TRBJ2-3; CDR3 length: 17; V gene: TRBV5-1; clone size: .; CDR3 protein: CASSGSSGGASTDTQYF; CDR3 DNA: TGCGCCAGCAGCGGGAGTAGCGGGGGGGCTAGCACAGATACGCAGTATTTT
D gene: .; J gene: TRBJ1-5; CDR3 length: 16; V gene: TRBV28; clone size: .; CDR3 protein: CASSTQGRVSNQPQHF; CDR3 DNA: TGTGCCAGCAGTACCCAGGGCAGGGTAAGCAATCAGCCCCAGCATTTT
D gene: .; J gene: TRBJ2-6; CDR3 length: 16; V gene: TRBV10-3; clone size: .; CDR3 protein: CAISAQERSGANVLTF; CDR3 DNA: TGTGCCATCAGTGCGCAGGAACGCTCTGGGGCCAACGTCCTGACTTTC
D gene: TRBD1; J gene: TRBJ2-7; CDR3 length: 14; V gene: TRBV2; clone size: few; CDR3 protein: CASSEGQRHYEQYF; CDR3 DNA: TGTGCCAGCAGTGAGGGACAGCGACACTACGAGCAGTACTTC
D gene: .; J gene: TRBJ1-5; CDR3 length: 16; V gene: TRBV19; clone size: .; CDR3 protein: CASSEGKQRINQPQHF; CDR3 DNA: TGTGCCAGTAGCGAAGGGAAACAGAGAATCAATCAGCCCCAGCATTTT
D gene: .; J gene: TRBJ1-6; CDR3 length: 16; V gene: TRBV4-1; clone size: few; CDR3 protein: CASSQPLKGRNSPLHF; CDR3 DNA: TGCGCCAGCAGCCAACCCCTTAAGGGAAGAAATTCACCCCTCCACTTT
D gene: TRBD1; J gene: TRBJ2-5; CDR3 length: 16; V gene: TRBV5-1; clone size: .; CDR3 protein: CASSLAGTGGSETQYF; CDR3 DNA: TGCGCCAGCAGCTTGGCCGGGACAGGGGGCTCGGAGACCCAGTACTTC
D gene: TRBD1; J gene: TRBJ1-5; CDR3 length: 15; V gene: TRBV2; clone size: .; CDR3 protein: CASSERTTGGQPQHF; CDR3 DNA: TGTGCCAGCAGTGAACGCACGACAGGGGGTCAGCCCCAGCATTTT
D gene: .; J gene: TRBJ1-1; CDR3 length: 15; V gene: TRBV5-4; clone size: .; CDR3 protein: CASSLVGQGNTEAFF; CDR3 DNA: TGTGCCAGCAGCTTGGTCGGGCAGGGGAACACTGAAGCTTTCTTT
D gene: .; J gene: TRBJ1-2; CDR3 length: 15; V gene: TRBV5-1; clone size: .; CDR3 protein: CASSLRWESNYGYTF; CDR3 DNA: TGCGCCAGCAGCTTGAGATGGGAGTCGAACTATGGCTACACCTTC
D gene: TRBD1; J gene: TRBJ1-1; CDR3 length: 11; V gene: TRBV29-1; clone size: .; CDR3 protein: CSTSRDSEAFF; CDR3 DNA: TGCAGCACTTCCCGGGACAGTGAAGCTTTCTTT
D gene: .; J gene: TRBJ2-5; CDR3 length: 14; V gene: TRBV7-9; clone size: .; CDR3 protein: CASSLVGRQETQYF; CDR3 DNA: TGTGCCAGCAGCTTAGTGGGCAGACAAGAGACCCAGTACTTC
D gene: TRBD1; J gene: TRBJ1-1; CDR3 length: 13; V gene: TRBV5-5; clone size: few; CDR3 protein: CASSKPGQGEAFF; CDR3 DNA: TGTGCCAGCAGCAAGCCGGGACAGGGAGAGGCTTTCTTT
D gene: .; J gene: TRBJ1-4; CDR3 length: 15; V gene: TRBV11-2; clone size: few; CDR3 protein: CASSSSGNRGEKLFF; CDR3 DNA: TGTGCCAGCAGTTCGTCAGGGAATCGCGGGGAAAAACTGTTTTTT
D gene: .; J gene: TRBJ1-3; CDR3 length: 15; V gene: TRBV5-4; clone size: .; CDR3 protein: CASSSTGKGGNTIYF; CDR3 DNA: TGTGCCAGCAGCTCCACAGGGAAAGGTGGAAACACCATATATTTT
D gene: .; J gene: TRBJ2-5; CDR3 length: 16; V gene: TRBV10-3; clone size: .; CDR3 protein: CAISAIETPNQETQYF; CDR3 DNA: TGTGCCATCAGTGCAATCGAGACCCCCAATCAAGAGACCCAGTACTTC
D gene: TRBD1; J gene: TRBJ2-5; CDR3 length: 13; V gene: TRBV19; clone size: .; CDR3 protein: CASRQGAGETQYF; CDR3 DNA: TGTGCCAGTAGACAGGGGGCCGGTGAGACCCAGTACTTC
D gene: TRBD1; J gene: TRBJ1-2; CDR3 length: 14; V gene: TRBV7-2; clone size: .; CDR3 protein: CASSLGRGSYGYTF; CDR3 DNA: TGTGCCAGCAGCTTAGGCAGGGGGAGCTATGGCTACACCTTC
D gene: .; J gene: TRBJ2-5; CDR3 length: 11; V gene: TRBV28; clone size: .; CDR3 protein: CASSRGETQYF; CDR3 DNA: TGTGCCAGCAGCCGGGGGGAGACCCAGTACTTC
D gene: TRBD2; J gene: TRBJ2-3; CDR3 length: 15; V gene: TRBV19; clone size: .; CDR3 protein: CASSQTSGLGDTQYF; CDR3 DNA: TGTGCCAGTAGTCAGACTAGCGGTCTTGGGGATACGCAGTATTTT
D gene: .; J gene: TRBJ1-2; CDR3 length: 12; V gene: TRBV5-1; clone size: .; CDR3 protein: CASSLVGQGYTF; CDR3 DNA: TGCGCCAGCAGCTTGGTTGGGCAAGGCTACACCTTC
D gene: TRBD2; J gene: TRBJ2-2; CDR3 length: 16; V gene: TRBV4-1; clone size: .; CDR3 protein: CASSQFGTTNTGELFF; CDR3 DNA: TGCGCCAGCAGCCAATTCGGGACTACTAACACCGGGGAGCTGTTTTTT
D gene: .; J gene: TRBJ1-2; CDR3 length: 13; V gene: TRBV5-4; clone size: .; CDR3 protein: CASSPDSPYGYTF; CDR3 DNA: TGTGCCAGCAGTCCGGACAGCCCTTATGGCTACACCTTC
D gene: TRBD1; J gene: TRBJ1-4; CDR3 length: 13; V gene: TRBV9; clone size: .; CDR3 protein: CASSAGTGGKLFF; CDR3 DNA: TGTGCCAGCAGCGCCGGGACAGGGGGAAAACTGTTTTTT
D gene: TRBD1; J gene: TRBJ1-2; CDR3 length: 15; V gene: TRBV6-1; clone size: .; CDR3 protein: CASSAETGSNYGYTF; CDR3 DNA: TGTGCCAGCAGTGCCGAGACAGGGTCTAACTATGGCTACACCTTC
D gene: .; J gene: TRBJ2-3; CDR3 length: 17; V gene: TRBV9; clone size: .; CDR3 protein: CASSVEGLLYSTDTQYF; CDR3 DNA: TGTGCCAGCAGCGTAGAGGGACTGCTCTATAGCACAGATACGCAGTATTTT